Listed here are 18 T cell receptor beta chains from one sample, sequenced in a study of T-cell reconstitution after alpha-beta-depleted transplantation in children. Preparing the TCRbeta library involved the use of unique molecular identifiers. From the PCR reads, TCRdb called clonotypes with MiXCR, one entry per CDR3 protein. The sample has around 490,000 distinct CDR3 sequences, approximately 10% seen once. The sample consisted of PBMCs, mostly from graft donor cells, taken 180 days after TCRalphabeta/CD19-depleted stem cell transplant. The source is a female patient aged 2 to 10 who had a stem cell transplant for aplastic anemia, so the T cells may come from the graft donor.

Only a few counts were recorded for this clonotype. DNA for the CDR3: TGTGCCAGCAGTGGAACCTATCTAGCGGGCACAGATACGCAGTATTTT. Protein: CASSGTYLAGTDTQYF. The chain combines TRBV6-2 or TRBV6-3 with TRBJ2-3, with 7 bases matching TRBD2. V trimming: 5 bases; J trimming: 1 base; junction bases outside the gene matches: 9. Germline V CDR1 and CDR2: MNHEY, SVGEGT. The CDR3 is 16 amino acids.

The rearrangement uses TRBV15 and TRBJ2-2; possibly TRBD1 or TRBD2 for D (6 bases each). CDR1 is LNHNV and CDR2 is YYDKDF in the germline V gene (reference sequence). The V gene lost 0 bases and the J gene lost 14 bases, with 22 bases spanning the gap. The CDR3 contains 16 residues. CDR3 in amino acids: CATSRDDRRIIGGLFF. The DNA for the CDR3 is TGTGCCACCAGCAGAGATGACAGAAGGATTATCGGGGGCCTGTTTTTT.

This clonotype was counted many times. The chain carries TRBV29-1 and TRBJ2-2; tentatively, D is TRBD1 (6 bases). Germline V CDR1 and CDR2: SQVTM, ANQGSEA. V was trimmed by 4 bases and J by 0 bases, leaving 12 bases between them. This CDR3 has 15 residues. In DNA, the CDR3 is TGCAGCGTTGGGACAGAGACCCCGAACACCGGGGAGCTGTTTTTT. Protein sequence: CSVGTETPNTGELFF.

The chain recombines TRBV18 with TRBJ2-3; D is unclear. The CDR3 consists of 16 residues. Trimming took 3 bases from V and 6 from J, leaving 19 bases between them. Germline V gene sequence: CDR1 KGHSH, CDR2 LQKENI. The CDR3 DNA reads as TGTGCCAGCTCACCGCTCTTTAGCCTTACTGCGGATACGCAGTATTTT. It codes for CASSPLFSLTADTQYF. Filled out from reference TRBV18 and TRBJ2-3, the complete variable domain reads NAGVMQNPRHLVRRRGQEARLRCSPMKGHSHVYWYRQLPEEGLKFMVYLQKENIIDESGMPKERFSAEFPKEGPSILRIQQVVRGDSAAYFCASSPLFSLTADTQYFGPGTRLTVL.

The chain uses TRBV4-2 and TRBJ2-5; perhaps D is TRBD1 or TRBD2 (6 bases each). Germline V gene lookup returns CDR1 LGHNA and CDR2 YNFKEQ. The V and J ends lost 4 bases and 6 bases respectively, with 18 bases between them. The CDR3 runs to 15 residues. CDR3 sequence reads: CASSPPQGTQQTQYF. The CDR3 DNA reads TGTGCCAGCAGCCCCCCTCAGGGGACTCAACAGACCCAGTACTTC.

This chain connects TRBV20-1 to TRBJ2-1; tentative D call: TRBD1 (6 bases). Germline lookup yields CDR1 DFQATT and CDR2 SNEGSKA (reference sequence). The CDR3 loop spans 15 amino acids. The V and J ends lost 2 bases and 10 bases respectively, with 21 bases between them. The CDR3 protein is CSARKVSGAGFEQFF. The CDR3, as DNA: TGCAGTGCTAGAAAGGTGTCAGGGGCTGGGTTCGAGCAGTTCTTC.

The gene calls are TRBV20-1 and TRBJ2-3; 9 bases line up with TRBD2. J lost 2 bases, V lost 3 bases, and 12 bases had no gene match. CDR1 and CDR2 (germline): DFQATT, SNEGSKA (reference sequence). This CDR3 has 17 residues. DNA for the CDR3: TGCAGTGCTAGCCACCCGACGGCGGGGGGGTCCACAGATACGCAGTATTTT. This encodes CSASHPTAGGSTDTQYF.

This clonotype was observed many times. The rearrangement links TRBV4-3 to TRBJ2-1; D is ambiguous. Per the germline V gene, CDR1 is LGHNA and CDR2 is YSLEER. This CDR3 has 16 amino acids. V lost 0 bases and J lost 0, with 9 bases in between. The CDR3 sequence: CASSQDAGGSYNEQFF. The CDR3 nucleotides are TGCGCCAGCAGCCAAGATGCAGGCGGCTCCTACAATGAGCAGTTCTTC.

This clonotype was detected only a few times. The CDR3 DNA reads as TGCGCCAGCCGCGGCGCGGGATGGGGCGGGGAGCTGTTTTTT. It translates to CASRGAGWGGELFF. This sequence joins TRBV5-1 and TRBJ2-2, with D perhaps TRBD2 (6 bases). Germline V gene lookup returns CDR1 SGHRS and CDR2 YFSETQ. The CDR3 length is 14 residues. Trimming took 7 bases from V and 7 from J, leaving 17 bases between them.

There are many counts of this clonotype. The chain couples TRBV20-1 to TRBJ1-1; D is perhaps TRBD1 (5 bases). V was cut by 5 bases and J by 4 bases, with 14 bases left in between. CDR3 size: 13 residues. Per germline, CDR1 DFQATT and CDR2 SNEGSKA (reference sequence). In DNA form, the CDR3 reads TGCAGTGCTTCCCAGGGAATAAGCACTGAAGCTTTCTTT. Its translation is CSASQGISTEAFF.

This clonotype was picked up a small number of times. This chain links TRBV19 with TRBJ1-5; 9 positions agree with TRBD1. CDR3 length: 13 amino acids. Germline V CDR1 and CDR2: LNHDA, SQIVND (reference sequence). Trimming at V came to 6 bases and at J to 11 bases, leaving 8 bases not matched to a gene. The CDR3 is CASSGDRVGTQHF. The CDR3 region has the DNA TGTGCCAGTAGCGGGGACAGGGTTGGAACCCAGCATTTT.

The chain carries TRBV3-1 and TRBJ2-1; TRBD2 agrees at 11 bases. Germline V gene data show CDR1 as LGHDT and CDR2 as YNNKEL (reference sequence). The CDR3 is made up of 20 amino acids. Trimming at V came to 4 bases and at J to 4 bases, leaving 18 bases not matched to a gene. CDR3 sequence (DNA): TGTGCCAGCAGCCTTGCTGCCGGGACTAGCGGCCTTAGGGGGTACAATGAGCAGTTCTTC. Encoded protein: CASSLAAGTSGLRGYNEQFF.

This chain connects TRBV20-1 to TRBJ2-4; tentative D call: TRBD2 (5 bases). The germline V and J ends were trimmed by 6 bases and 6 bases, with 15 bases remaining between them. The CDR3 extends over 13 amino acids. Germline V gene data show CDR1 as DFQATT and CDR2 as SNEGSKA (reference sequence). The CDR3 spells CSARLEGGNIQYF. Written as DNA, the CDR3 is TGCAGTGCCCGCCTAGAGGGCGGAAACATTCAGTACTTC.

In its sample, this clonotype was seen a few times. CDR3 amino acids: CASSFWGAEAFF. The CDR3 DNA is TGTGCCAGCAGTTTTTGGGGGGCTGAAGCTTTCTTT. The chain joins TRBV28 to TRBJ1-1, with D perhaps matching TRBD1 (5 bases). With 3 bases removed from V and 6 bases from J, the gap between germline ends came to 8 bases. The germline V gene has CDR1 MDHEN and CDR2 SYDVKM. This CDR3 has 12 amino acids.

The rearrangement links TRBV12-3 or TRBV12-4 to TRBJ2-7; D possibly uses TRBD1 or TRBD2 (7 bases each). V lost 3 bases, J lost 3 bases, and 18 bases lay in between. This CDR3 comprises 16 residues. CDR3 region: CASSFNRQGGLYEQYF. The CDR3 bases are TGTGCCAGCAGTTTTAATAGACAGGGAGGGCTCTACGAGCAGTACTTC.

This rearrangement joins TRBV10-3 to TRBJ2-1; D is unclear. Deletions cut 7 bases from V and 9 bases from J, with 13 bases between. The germline CDR1 and CDR2 sequences are ENHRY and SYGVKD. This CDR3 has 12 residues. CDR3 sequence: CAITGSNSEQFF. CDR3 DNA: TGTGCCATCACCGGTAGCAACAGTGAGCAGTTCTTC.

This clonotype was seen just once. One junction end disagrees with the germline gene, perhaps due to a read error. The rearrangement uses TRBV6-1 and TRBJ2-7, with 10 bases matching TRBD2. The CDR3 runs to 14 residues. Germline V lookup: CDR1 MNHNS, CDR2 SASEGT. The CDR3 region has the DNA TGTGCCAGCAGGCTTTTAGCGGGAGGCTACGAGCTGTACTTC. It codes for CASRLLAGGYELYF.

This clonotype was seen repeatedly, ten times or more. The chain is built from TRBV2 and TRBJ2-7, with D tentatively TRBD2 (6 bases). The CDR3 has 16 residues. V was cut by 3 bases and J by 0 bases, with 15 bases left in between. CDR1 is SNHLY, CDR2 FYNNEI, per germline. CDR3 protein: CASSEFTGAVSYEQYF. The CDR3 coding sequence is TGTGCCAGCAGTGAGTTCACGGGAGCGGTCTCCTACGAGCAGTACTTC. The variable domain in full, completed from reference TRBV2 and TRBJ2-7, reads EPEVTQTPSHQVTQMGQEVILRCVPISNHLYFYWYRQILGQKVEFLVSFYNNEISEKSEIFDDQFSVERPDGSNFTLKIRSTKLEDSAMYFCASSEFTGAVSYEQYFGPGTRLTVT.